These T cell receptor beta chains were read from a single sample in a study of blood T cell repertoires in COVID-19. TCRdb keeps only in-frame clones here, not all; method: immunoSEQ multiplex PCR. The profile shows around 99,000 clones, just under 90% of them singletons. Sequenced material: peripheral blood. The receptor set was obtained from a human donor in a cohort sampled during active COVID-19. CDR3s include the opening cysteine and the closing phenylalanine or tryptophan. Fields, in order: clone size, D gene, J gene, V gene, CDR3 DNA, CDR3 protein. D genes are given only for firm matches. The listing skips clone size in some rows; elsewhere it reads once, few, many or a size class.

size: once
D: .
J: TRBJ2-1
V: TRBV4-3
DNA: TGCGCCAGCAGTCAAGATAACAGAAAGCAGTTCTTC
CDR3: CASSQDNRKQFF

size: .
D: .
J: TRBJ1-3
V: TRBV13
DNA: TGTGCCAGCAGCTTAATAGCAGACAGCTCTGGAAACACCATATATTTT
CDR3: CASSLIADSSGNTIYF

size: .
D: TRBD1
J: TRBJ1-5
V: TRBV19
DNA: TGTGCCAGTAGTAACGCTACAGGGGGCGTAAAGAGGTCCAATCAGCCCCAGCATTTT
CDR3: CASSNATGGVKRSNQPQHF

size: .
D: .
J: TRBJ2-1
V: TRBV11-3
DNA: TGTGCCAGCAGTTCCCTAGCTTCTTACAATGAGCAGTTCTTC
CDR3: CASSSLASYNEQFF

size: once
D: .
J: TRBJ2-2
V: TRBV28
DNA: TGTGCCAGCAGTTTATACAGCTCCACCGGGGAGCTGTTTTTT
CDR3: CASSLYSSTGELFF

size: .
D: TRBD2
J: TRBJ2-7
V: TRBV16
DNA: TGTGCCAGTTCCACCGGGAGGGAAGGACAGCCTCGAGAGCAGTACTTC
CDR3: CASSTGREGQPREQYF

size: .
D: .
J: TRBJ2-7
V: TRBV25-1
DNA: TGTGCCAGCAGCGGACATGGCCCATCTCACCTGCAGTACTTC
CDR3: CASSGHGPSHLQYF

size: .
D: TRBD1
J: TRBJ2-7
V: TRBV4-1
DNA: TGCGCCAGCAGCCAAGTTGGTTCGGGACAGGGGACTAGGTACGAGCAGTACTTC
CDR3: CASSQVGSGQGTRYEQYF

size: .
D: TRBD1
J: TRBJ2-3
V: TRBV5-1
DNA: TGCGCCAGCAGCTTGGGGACAGGGGGAACAGATACGCAGTATTTT
CDR3: CASSLGTGGTDTQYF

size: once
D: .
J: TRBJ1-2
V: TRBV13
DNA: TGTGCCAGCAGCCCCCCATTGCAGGAAAGCTATGGCTACACCTTC
CDR3: CASSPPLQESYGYTF

size: .
D: .
J: TRBJ1-1
V: TRBV6-5
DNA: TGTGCCAGCAGTCTCGCCGGGGGGGCTGAAGCTTTCTTT
CDR3: CASSLAGGAEAFF

size: .
D: TRBD2
J: TRBJ2-5
V: TRBV6-5
DNA: TGTGCCAGCAGGGGGACTAGTGGGGCTCAAGCGACCCAGTACTTC
CDR3: CASRGTSGAQATQYF

size: .
D: .
J: TRBJ1-2
V: TRBV5-1
DNA: TGCGCCAGCAGCTTGGATGGCGGCGGCAACTATGGCTACACCTTC
CDR3: CASSLDGGGNYGYTF

size: .
D: .
J: TRBJ2-7
V: TRBV7-2
DNA: TGTGCCAGCAGCCTTACGGGGACCTACGAGCAGTACTTC
CDR3: CASSLTGTYEQYF

size: .
D: .
J: TRBJ2-5
V: TRBV6-5
DNA: TGTGCCAGCAGCCTTCTGTCTAGCGACGAGACCCAGTACTTC
CDR3: CASSLLSSDETQYF

size: once
D: .
J: TRBJ2-1
V: TRBV28
DNA: TGTGCCAGCAGTTTAACTAGCAGATTATACAATGAGCAGTTCTTC
CDR3: CASSLTSRLYNEQFF

size: .
D: TRBD1
J: TRBJ2-7
V: TRBV5-1
DNA: TGCGCCAGCAGCCGGGACAGGGGCTACGAGCAGTACTTC
CDR3: CASSRDRGYEQYF